This T cell receptor beta chain came from a study of cytomegalovirus exposure and HLA in healthy donors. For the study at large: Membership in the Caucasian-associated ancestry cluster was found for around 85% of roughly 400 genotyped donors. Notes on the study in general: Researchers catalogued around 150 TCR beta chains as cytomegalovirus-associated.

Details on this clone: Its cognate antigen is unknown. Other DNA sequences from this sample encode an identical CDR3 as well.

PCR employed 60 Vbeta and 13 Jbeta primers. The protocol was immunoSEQ multiplex PCR, while the TCRdb copy is restricted to in-frame clones and leaves out a portion. This sample has about 130,000 clones, with roughly 77% found just once. The CDR3 has 14 amino acids. Germline assignment: CDR1 SGDLS and CDR2 YYNGEE. V shed 3 bases, J shed 5 bases, and the junction held 6 bases outside the gene matches. This clonotype was sampled from a young woman in good health and CMV-seronegative. This rearrangement joins TRBV9 to TRBJ2-5; TRBD1 matches 8 bases. Sample: PBMCs. In DNA form, the CDR3 reads TGTGCCAGCAGCGCCCCAGGGGGCGCGGAGACCCAGTACTTC. This translates into CASSAPGGAETQYF.